The 22 T cell receptor beta chains given below trace back to one sample, sequenced in a study of post-analysis software for immune sequencing data. The antigens for these receptors are not known. Broader study findings: Elevated frequency relative to controls characterized several TRBV segments in patients, TRBV5-6, TRBV5-1 and TRBV20-1 among them.

The TCR beta cDNA libraries contained unique molecular identifiers. From the PCR reads, TCRdb called clonotypes with MiXCR, one entry per CDR3 protein. Among about 540,000 distinct CDR3 sequences listed, 30% to 40% were seen once. The sample comprised blood. These receptors originate from a girl aged 2-17 years with multiple sclerosis.

This sequence joins TRBV20-1 and TRBJ2-3; TRBD2 might be the D (6 bases). Germline V gene lookup returns CDR1 DFQATT and CDR2 SNEGSKA (reference sequence). The CDR3 is 14 residues long. Trimming removed 3 bases at V and 3 bases at J, with 13 bases between. The CDR3 DNA is TGCAGTGCTAGTATTGCGGGAATGACAGATACGCAGTATTTT. Translating it yields CSASIAGMTDTQYF.

This sequence joins TRBV12-3 or TRBV12-4 and TRBJ2-3, with D uncertain. CDR3 length equals 14 residues. The V end lost 3 bases, the J end lost 4 bases, and 11 bases lay between the germline ends. In nucleotides, the CDR3 is TGTGCCAGCAGTTTCGAAAGTCTCGCAGATACGCAGTATTTT. This translates into CASSFESLADTQYF.

This clonotype was counted between two and nine times. The chain joins TRBV10-2 to TRBJ2-2, with 13 bases lining up with TRBD2. Germline CDR1 is WSHSY and CDR2 is SAAADI. This CDR3 contains 17 residues. Germline trimming cut 11 bases from V and 4 bases from J; bases unmatched to any gene: 13. CDR3 region: CASQALAGGPVTGELFF. The CDR3 DNA reads as TGCGCCTCCCAGGCACTAGCGGGGGGGCCGGTCACCGGGGAGCTGTTTTTT.

Of note for this clonotype: One end of the junction is discordant with germline, which a read error may explain. The J gene is TRBJ1-1, the V gene TRBV11-2; 9 nucleotides agree with TRBD1. Germline CDR1 SGHAT, CDR2 FQNNGV. The CDR3 has 12 residues. CDR3 bases: TGTACCAGCGGGGAGAACAGGGGGCAAGCTTTCTTT. Amino acids: CTSGENRGQAFF.

The rearrangement uses TRBV6-5 and TRBJ2-1; D not certain. The CDR3 runs to 13 residues. Germline CDR1 is MNHEY and CDR2 is SVGAGI. Trimming removed 2 bases at V and 9 bases at J, with 11 bases between. CDR3 nucleotides: TGTGCCAGCAGTTACGACCCATGGCGTGAGCAGTTCTTC. Translated: CASSYDPWREQFF.

The CDR3 coding sequence is TGTGCCAGCAGCTCCTCTAGGAGGGGGGTCTTAGATACGCAGTATTTT. Translating it yields CASSSSRRGVLDTQYF. The chain uses TRBV7-2 and TRBJ2-3; D assignment may be TRBD1 or TRBD2 (6 bases each). The germline V gene has CDR1 SGHTA and CDR2 FQGNSA. CDR3 length equals 16 residues. The V and J ends lost 4 bases and 5 bases respectively, with 19 bases between them.

The chain combines TRBV7-9 with TRBJ1-4; D uncertain. Between the trimmed V and J ends, which lost 5 bases and 7 bases, there was a span of 8 bases. The CDR3 consists of 12 residues. CDR1 SEHNR and CDR2 FQNEAQ come from the germline V gene (reference sequence). In nucleotides, the CDR3 is TGTGCCAGCAGCGACCGAGGTGAAAAACTGTTTTTT. This gives the protein CASSDRGEKLFF.

This chain connects TRBV28 to TRBJ1-2; TRBD1 is a possible D gene (5 bases). The germline V gene encodes CDR1 MDHEN and CDR2 SYDVKM. CDR3 length: 16 residues. The germline V and J ends were trimmed by 5 bases and 1 base, with 17 bases remaining between them. CDR3 sequence reads: CASSPTRTPVNYGYTF. CDR3 in DNA: TGTGCCAGCAGTCCCACTCGGACACCCGTTAACTATGGCTACACCTTC.

The V gene is TRBV11-2, the J gene TRBJ2-4; the match to TRBD1 covers 9 bases. The length of the CDR3 is 19 residues. J lost 0 bases, V lost 1 base, and 10 bases had no gene match. CDR1 is SGHAT, CDR2 FQNNGV, per germline. The chain's CDR3 is CASSLGGTGSRKAKNIQYF. The DNA of the CDR3 is TGTGCCAGCAGCTTAGGCGGGACAGGGTCAAGGAAAGCCAAAAACATTCAGTACTTC.

This clonotype was recorded only once. This chain links TRBV20-1 with TRBJ1-5, with D uncertain. The CDR3 spans 13 residues. The ends were cut back, 0 bases at V and 3 bases at J, with 6 bases in the middle. Looked up from germline, CDR1 is DFQATT and CDR2 is SNEGSKA (reference sequence). DNA for the CDR3: TGCAGTGCTAGAGATCATGCCAATCAGCCCCAGCATTTT. It specifies CSARDHANQPQHF.

This clonotype showed up many times. This sequence joins TRBV4-1 and TRBJ2-7, with D unresolved. The CDR3 consists of 15 residues. V shed 0 bases and J shed 2 bases, with 11 bases lying between them. CDR1 is MGHRA, CDR2 YSYEKL, per germline. The CDR3 protein is CASSQEVPGPYEQYF. The CDR3 DNA follows: TGCGCCAGCAGCCAAGAAGTCCCAGGCCCCTACGAGCAGTACTTC.

V usage is TRBV20-1 and J usage is TRBJ1-1; 8 bases are a match to TRBD1. This CDR3 is 14 amino acids long. In germline, CDR1 is DFQATT, CDR2 SNEGSKA (reference sequence). J gave up 10 bases and V 2 bases, and 12 bases lay outside the gene matches. CDR3 residues: CSARPLTGGLRAFF. The CDR3 DNA reads as TGCAGTGCTAGACCCCTTACAGGGGGTTTAAGAGCTTTCTTT.

This clonotype was seen a handful of times. The chain has TRBV7-8 and TRBJ2-1; no reliable D call. Germline V gives CDR1 SGHVS, CDR2 FQNEAQ. Trimming stripped 2 bases from V and 0 bases from J, with 11 bases between. CDR3 length: 16 residues. The CDR3 DNA follows: TGTGCCAGCAGCTTAAGCGCGTACCGCTCCTACAATGAGCAGTTCTTC. Translating it yields CASSLSAYRSYNEQFF. The whole variable domain, remainder taken from reference TRBV7-8 and TRBJ2-1, is GAGVSQSPRYKVAKRGQDVALRCDPISGHVSLFWYQQALGQGPEFLTYFQNEAQLDKSGLPSDRFFAERPEGSVSTLKIQRTQQEDSAVYLCASSLSAYRSYNEQFFGPGTRLTVL.

V and J are TRBV18 and TRBJ1-1, with D possibly matching TRBD1 (6 bases). The V end was cut by 5 bases, the J end by 3 bases, with 13 bases between. CDR3 length: 14 amino acids. Germline V gene data show CDR1 as KGHSH and CDR2 as LQKENI. The CDR3 loop reads CASSTQGFYTEAFF. The CDR3 DNA sequence: TGTGCCAGCTCAACTCAGGGGTTCTACACTGAAGCTTTCTTT.

The chain is built from TRBV20-1 and TRBJ2-1; 10 bases fit TRBD1. Germline V gene sequence: CDR1 DFQATT, CDR2 SNEGSKA (reference sequence). There are 13 residues in the CDR3. J lost 13 bases, V lost 5 bases, and 11 bases had no gene match. CDR3 nucleotide sequence: TGCAGTGCTCCGATACCAGGACAGGGGGATCAGTTCTTC. This encodes CSAPIPGQGDQFF.

Ten or more counts support this clonotype. The junction and the germline gene differ at one end; a read error may be behind it. The chain is built from TRBV10-1 and TRBJ2-6; D is possibly TRBD1 (5 bases). The CDR3 length is 13 residues. The germline V gene has CDR1 WNHNN and CDR2 SYGVQD (reference sequence). This CDR3 reads CASRASGANVLTF. The CDR3 bases are TGTGCCAGCAGGGCAAGCGGGGCCAACGTCCTGACTTTC.

The chain couples TRBV9 to TRBJ2-5; 12 positions match TRBD2. Germline V CDR1 and CDR2: SGDLS, YYNGEE. V gave up 1 base and J gave up 10 bases; unmatched junction bases: 17. CDR3 size: 18 residues. CDR3 in amino acids: CASSVNALAGGSPWRQYF. In nucleotides, the CDR3 is TGTGCCAGCAGCGTAAATGCACTAGCGGGGGGTTCACCATGGCGCCAGTACTTC.

This clonotype was observed a few times. The chain combines TRBV7-6 with TRBJ1-1; 7 positions match TRBD1. This CDR3 contains 16 residues. In germline, CDR1 is SGHVS, CDR2 FNYEAQ. Unmatched junction bases numbered 11, after V lost 3 bases and J lost 4 bases. Written as DNA, the CDR3 is TGTGCCAGCAGCTTCCTGACAGGGTCGGTTGGCACTGAAGCTTTCTTT. Amino acid sequence: CASSFLTGSVGTEAFF. Filled out from reference TRBV7-6 and TRBJ1-1, the complete variable domain reads GAGVSQSPRYKVTKRGQDVALRCDPISGHVSLYWYRQALGQGPEFLTYFNYEAQQDKSGLPNDRFSAERPEGSISTLTIQRTEQRDSAMYRCASSFLTGSVGTEAFFGQGTRLTVV.

This chain joins TRBV12-5 and TRBJ1-1; 7 nucleotides match TRBD1. CDR3 size: 15 residues. Germline loops: CDR1 LGHNT, CDR2 FRNRAP. Unmatched junction bases numbered 6, after V lost 5 bases and J lost 0 bases. Here the CDR3 reads CASGTTGQLNTEAFF. The CDR3 nucleotides are TGTGCTAGTGGTACAACGGGACAGTTGAACACTGAAGCTTTCTTT.

This chain connects TRBV10-3 to TRBJ1-2, with TRBD1 matching over 7 bases. The CDR3 covers 13 residues. CDR1 and CDR2 (germline): ENHRY, SYGVKD. Losses at the gene ends were 4 bases for V and 8 bases for J; bases not matched to a gene: 7. The CDR3 region is CAISAPTGIGYTF. As DNA, the CDR3 is TGTGCCATCAGTGCCCCGACAGGGATCGGCTACACCTTC.

This clonotype was recorded a few times. This chain connects TRBV6-2 or TRBV6-3 to TRBJ1-1; TRBD1 aligns across 11 bases. The CDR3 contains 14 residues. Germline values: CDR1 MNHEY, CDR2 SVGEGT. Trimming cost V 5 bases and J 6 bases; bases outside gene matches: 5. The CDR3 DNA sequence: TGTGCCAGCAGTCCCGAGGGACAGGGGGCTGAAGCTTTCTTT. Protein sequence: CASSPEGQGAEAFF.

The chain links TRBV5-1 to TRBJ1-1; D not resolved. Germline loops: CDR1 SGHRS, CDR2 YFSETQ. The CDR3 length is 13 residues. The V gene lost 4 bases and the J gene lost 1 base, with 8 bases spanning the gap. The CDR3 loop reads CASSETPNTEAFF. The CDR3 DNA is TGCGCCAGCAGCGAAACTCCGAACACTGAAGCTTTCTTT.